The 26 T cell receptor beta chains below all came from one sample that was sequenced in a study of Ad26.COV2.S vaccination and SARS-CoV-2 variants. The treatment denotes: roughly 18 received Ad26.COV2.S at low or high dose, single or two shots; about 5 received placebo; per-sample allocation not given. Material that was analyzed had been drawn on day 63 after the first vaccine or placebo injection. Using immunoSEQ multiplex PCR, the repertoire was profiled, and TCRdb retains in-frame clones only, with some absent. The sample lists roughly 350,000 clones, roughly 90% occurring once. Sequenced here: peripheral blood, sampled in a trial of Ad26.COV2.S vaccine versus placebo. Source of these receptors: a person between 18 and 60 years old who received the Ad26.COV2.S COVID-19 vaccine or a placebo.

V usage is TRBV7-2 and J usage is TRBJ1-2; D is perhaps TRBD1 (6 bases). The CDR3 consists of 13 residues. CDR1 and CDR2 from the germline V gene are SGHTA and FQGNSA. V lost 7 bases to trimming and J lost 0 bases, with 9 bases between them. The CDR3 region is CASTTGANYGYTF. Written as DNA, the CDR3 is TGTGCCAGCACGACAGGAGCTAACTATGGCTACACCTTC.

The DNA for the CDR3 is TGTGCCAGCAGCCTAAGAACAGGGACAGGGAGCTTTGGCTACACCTTC. It is translated as CASSLRTGTGSFGYTF. The V gene is TRBV5-4, the J gene TRBJ1-2, with TRBD1 identical over 9 bases. Germline loops: CDR1 SGHNT, CDR2 YYREEE (reference sequence). There are 16 residues in the CDR3. J gave up 7 bases and V 4 bases, and 14 bases lay outside the gene matches.

The chain uses TRBV19 and TRBJ1-4, with D maybe TRBD1 (6 bases). This CDR3 has 12 amino acids. Trimming shortened V by 1 base and J by 10 bases, and 7 bases separated the two germline ends. Germline CDR1 and CDR2: LNHDA and SQIVND (reference sequence). The CDR3 loop reads CASSIAGAKLFF. In nucleotides, the CDR3 is TGTGCCAGTAGTATAGCAGGGGCAAAACTGTTTTTT. Full variable domain (outside the CDR3, taken from reference TRBV19 and TRBJ1-4): DGGITQSPKYLFRKEGQNVTLSCEQNLNHDAMYWYRQDPGQGLRLIYYSQIVNDFQKGDIAEGYSVSREKKESFPLTVTSAQKNPTAFYLCASSIAGAKLFFGSGTQLSVL.

The chain uses TRBV11-2 and TRBJ2-4; D unclear. Between the trimmed V and J ends, which lost 1 base and 0 bases, there was a span of 7 bases. Germline V gene sequence: CDR1 SGHAT, CDR2 FQNNGV. The CDR3 runs 15 residues. The CDR3 coding sequence is TGTGCCAGCAGCTTAGTTTATGGAGCCAAAAACATTCAGTACTTC. Amino acids: CASSLVYGAKNIQYF. Drawing the rest from reference TRBV11-2 and TRBJ2-4, the complete variable domain is EAGVAQSPRYKIIEKRQSVAFWCNPISGHATLYWYQQILGQGPKLLIQFQNNGVVDDSQLPKDRFSAERLKGVDSTLKIQPAKLEDSAVYLCASSLVYGAKNIQYFGAGTRLSVL.

The chain carries TRBV12-3 or TRBV12-4 and TRBJ2-3; D possibly matches TRBD1 or TRBD2 (5 bases each). V lost 8 bases and J 8 bases, leaving 11 bases between the germline ends. The CDR3 contains 11 residues. CDR3 sequence: CASQGPSTQYF. CDR3 DNA sequence: TGTGCCAGCCAGGGACCGTCTACGCAGTATTTT.

This chain connects TRBV11-3 to TRBJ1-2; D gene ambiguous. CDR1 is SGHNT, CDR2 YENEEA, per germline. The CDR3 runs 11 residues. V was shortened by 1 base and J by 8 bases, with 5 bases between the two germline ends. The CDR3 bases are TGTGCCAGCAGCTTAGGCTACGGCTACACCTTC. It encodes CASSLGYGYTF.

CDR3: CASSPSGRKGEAFF. The DNA for the CDR3 is TGTGCCAGCAGCCCTAGCGGACGGAAGGGCGAAGCTTTCTTT. The V call is TRBV13, the J call TRBJ1-1; D gene ambiguous. The ends were cut back, 5 bases at V and 8 bases at J, with 18 bases in the middle. CDR1 and CDR2 (germline): PRHDT, FYEKMQ (reference sequence). The CDR3 length is 14 residues.

The chain employs TRBV2 and TRBJ1-1; possible D gene TRBD1, 6 bases. V lost 1 base to trimming and J lost 5 bases, with 8 bases between them. CDR3 length: 13 residues. Germline V gene lookup returns CDR1 SNHLY and CDR2 FYNNEI. CDR3 loop: CASSEGGRTEAFF. Here the CDR3 DNA reads TGTGCCAGCAGTGAAGGGGGGCGAACTGAAGCTTTCTTT.

The chain has TRBV18 and TRBJ1-6; D is possibly TRBD1 (6 bases). This CDR3 has 15 residues. The germline gives CDR1 KGHSH, CDR2 LQKENI. V lost 1 base, J lost 6 bases, and 10 bases lay in between. CDR3 DNA: TGTGCCAGCTCACCACGTCAGGGGACTAATTCACCCCTCCACTTT. It is translated as CASSPRQGTNSPLHF.

As concerns this clone: An end of the junction differs from the germline gene, which may be a read error. The chain recombines TRBV12-3 or TRBV12-4 with TRBJ1-5, with no clear D. The CDR3 loop spans 12 amino acids. The CDR3 spells CASSFSDQPQHF. As DNA, the CDR3 is TGTGCCAGCAGTTTTAGCGATCAGCCCCAGCATTTT.

This chain uses TRBV7-8 with TRBJ2-1; possible D gene TRBD2, 6 bases. The CDR3 consists of 14 residues. V was pared by 5 bases and J by 6 bases, with 14 bases between. Germline CDR1 and CDR2: SGHVS and FQNEAQ. The CDR3 loop reads CASSPGLAANEQFF. The CDR3 bases are TGTGCCAGCAGCCCGGGACTGGCAGCCAATGAGCAGTTCTTC.

The chain joins TRBV5-6 to TRBJ1-1, with D hard to call. The CDR3 contains 11 residues. Germline-derived CDR1 and CDR2 are SGHDT and YYEEEE. V lost 5 bases, J lost 8 bases, and 10 bases lay in between. The CDR3 here is CASRRQSEAFF. CDR3 bases: TGTGCCAGCAGACGGCAGTCGGAAGCTTTCTTT.

The chain is built from TRBV13 and TRBJ2-7; TRBD2 matches 13 bases. Germline V gene lookup returns CDR1 PRHDT and CDR2 FYEKMQ (reference sequence). The CDR3 totals 15 residues. J was trimmed by 2 bases and V by 5 bases; bases with no gene match: 3. As DNA, the CDR3 is TGTGCCAGCAGCAAGGGACTAGCGGGGACCTACGAGCAGTACTTC. This translates into CASSKGLAGTYEQYF.

V is TRBV5-1 and J is TRBJ2-2, with 10 bases identical to TRBD2. Germline lookup yields CDR1 SGHRS and CDR2 YFSETQ. This CDR3 spans 15 amino acids. The junction had 3 bases not matched to a gene; V was cut back by 4 bases and J by 3 bases. The CDR3 nucleotides are TGCGCCAGCAGCCTCCTAGCGGGAGACACCGGGGAGCTGTTTTTT. Residues: CASSLLAGDTGELFF.

V is TRBV7-3 and J is TRBJ1-6, with 7 bases that match TRBD1. Trimming cost V 1 base and J 9 bases; bases outside gene matches: 6. The CDR3 runs to 15 residues. Looked up from germline, CDR1 is SGHTA and CDR2 is FQGTGA. The CDR3 protein is CASSLSGDSLSPLHF. DNA of the CDR3: TGTGCCAGCAGCTTAAGTGGGGACAGCCTTTCACCCCTCCACTTT.

The chain is built from TRBV25-1 and TRBJ2-2, with D perhaps TRBD1 (6 bases). V shed 6 bases and J shed 4 bases, with 15 bases lying between them. Germline CDR1 reads MGHDK; CDR2 reads SYGVNS. The CDR3 runs 15 residues. CDR3 amino acids: CASRATQGPTGELFF. In DNA form, the CDR3 reads TGTGCCAGCAGAGCGACACAGGGTCCCACCGGGGAGCTGTTTTTT.

DNA of the CDR3: TGTGCCAGCAGTTCGGGGACAGCCGGGACAGATACGCAGTATTTT. Amino acid sequence: CASSSGTAGTDTQYF. The chain joins TRBV28 to TRBJ2-3, with 7 bases lining up with TRBD1. Per germline, CDR1 MDHEN and CDR2 SYDVKM. This CDR3 has 15 amino acids. V trimming: 4 bases; J trimming: 3 bases; junction bases outside the gene matches: 7.

Points on this clone: Other DNA sequences in this sample translate to the same CDR3. CDR3 nucleotides: TGTGCCAGCAGTGAATCCAGAGAGACCCAGTACTTC. It encodes CASSESRETQYF. V gene TRBV2 combines with J gene TRBJ2-5; D remains ambiguous. Germline V gene data show CDR1 as SNHLY and CDR2 as FYNNEI. V was clipped by 2 bases and J by 4 bases, with 5 bases between them. CDR3 length equals 12 residues.

This clone has only a few counts. The chain links TRBV5-1 to TRBJ2-2; D call uncertain. V was shortened by 0 bases and J by 6 bases, with 6 bases between the two germline ends. Per germline, CDR1 SGHRS and CDR2 YFSETQ. This CDR3 region has 13 residues. The chain's CDR3 is CASSLEISGELFF. The CDR3 DNA reads TGCGCCAGCAGCTTGGAGATCTCCGGGGAGCTGTTTTTT.

The chain has TRBV7-2 and TRBJ1-2; TRBD1 aligns across 8 bases. With 5 bases clipped from V and 8 bases from J, the junction kept 13 bases outside the gene matches. Looked up from germline, CDR1 is SGHTA and CDR2 is FQGNSA. The CDR3 runs 15 residues. The CDR3: CASSLTGGLALGYTF. CDR3 bases: TGTGCCAGCAGCCTTACAGGGGGACTTGCCTTAGGCTACACCTTC. Full variable domain (remainder filled in from reference TRBV7-2 and TRBJ1-2): GAGVSQSPSNKVTEKGKDVELRCDPISGHTALYWYRQSLGQGLEFLIYFQGNSAPDKSGLPSDRFSAERTGGSVSTLTIQRTQQEDSAVYLCASSLTGGLALGYTFGSGTRLTVV.

The V gene is TRBV23-1, the J gene TRBJ1-2, with D unresolved. TRBV23-1 is annotated as an ORF whose role is uncertain. The CDR3 sequence is 15 residues long. V was pared by 0 bases and J by 3 bases, with 11 bases between. The CDR3 region is CASSQSSPAHYGYTF. The DNA for the CDR3 is TGCGCCAGCAGTCAATCGTCTCCGGCACACTATGGCTACACCTTC.

The gene calls are TRBV7-6 and TRBJ1-4; no clear D gene. Deletions cut 3 bases from V and 8 bases from J, with 10 bases between. The germline CDR1 and CDR2 sequences are SGHVS and FNYEAQ. This CDR3 spans 13 amino acids. The DNA of the CDR3 is TGTGCCAGCAGCTTTGGGCCTCGGGAAAAACTGTTTTTT. This codes for CASSFGPREKLFF.

The chain recombines TRBV3-1 (or the pseudogene TRBV3-2) with TRBJ1-1, with TRBD1 matching over 10 bases. CDR3 length: 15 residues. Germline CDR1 reads LGHDT; CDR2 reads YNNKEL (reference sequence). The junction had 8 bases not matched to a gene; V was cut back by 4 bases and J by 6 bases. In DNA form, the CDR3 reads TGTGCCAGCAGCCTTTTCGGACAGGGGGAGTCTGAAGCTTTCTTT. Amino acids: CASSLFGQGESEAFF.

V gene TRBV5-1 combines with J gene TRBJ2-1, with 9 bases identical to TRBD2. The CDR3 has 16 residues. With V trimmed by 0 bases and J by 6 bases, 7 bases remained unmatched. In germline, CDR1 is SGHRS, CDR2 YFSETQ. CDR3 bases: TGCGCCAGCAGCTTGGATCTAGCGGGAAAGGCCAATGAGCAGTTCTTC. Translated: CASSLDLAGKANEQFF.

The gene calls are TRBV24-1 and TRBJ1-1; tentatively, D is TRBD1 (5 bases). This CDR3 contains 17 residues. The V end was cut by 2 bases, the J end by 1 base, with 16 bases between. Germline CDR1 reads KGHDR; CDR2 reads SFDVKD. The DNA of the CDR3 is TGTGCCACCAGTGATTGGAACCCCCGGGACGGGAACACTGAAGCTTTCTTT. Residues: CATSDWNPRDGNTEAFF.

This sequence joins TRBV5-1 and TRBJ2-1; D might be TRBD1 or TRBD2, each matching 5 bases. Germline lookup yields CDR1 SGHRS and CDR2 YFSETQ. Trimming removed 0 bases from V and 5 bases from J, with 9 bases in between. This CDR3 is built from 14 residues. As DNA, the CDR3 is TGCGCCAGCAGCTTGGGGGGGTTTAACAATGAGCAGTTCTTC. Its protein product is CASSLGGFNNEQFF.